The 5 T cell receptor beta chains below come from one sample, sequenced in a study of CD8+ T cells in alopecia areata. Treatment meaning: oral pan-JAK inhibitor, 5-10 mg twice daily. Extracted RNA was reverse transcribed, and the resulting cDNA served as sequencing template. TCRdb's copy holds only in-frame clones and misses some; the assay was immunoSEQ multiplex PCR. The sample lists some 200,000 clones, roughly 50% seen once, with over 9.5% in the top ten. The sample consisted of CD8+ T cells sorted from blood, taken at week 24, from a patient treated with tofacitinib. The receptor source for this set is a human donor with alopecia areata.

This rearrangement joins TRBV5-6 to TRBJ1-1; 10 nucleotides line up with TRBD1. After removal of 2 bases from V and 4 bases from J, the junction contained 8 bases not matched to a gene. CDR1 is SGHDT, CDR2 YYEEEE, per germline. The CDR3 extends over 16 amino acids. The DNA of the CDR3 is TGTGCCAGCAGCTTCGGGACAGGGGTCTTGGGCACTGAAGCTTTCTTT. It codes for CASSFGTGVLGTEAFF. The full variable domain, in which reference TRBV5-6 and TRBJ1-1 provide the parts outside the CDR3, is DAGVTQSPTHLIKTRGQQVTLRCSPKSGHDTVSWYQQALGQGPQFIFQYYEEEERQRGNFPDRFSGHQFPNYSSELNVNALLLGDSALYLCASSFGTGVLGTEAFFGQGTRLTVV.

V is TRBV11-3 and J is TRBJ2-1; 11 bases line up with TRBD2. In germline, CDR1 is SGHNT, CDR2 YENEEA. V gave up 5 bases and J gave up 8 bases; unmatched junction bases: 8. The CDR3 is 15 residues long. The CDR3 spells CASSPGTSGRDEQFF. The CDR3 DNA reads TGTGCCAGCAGCCCCGGGACTAGCGGCAGGGATGAGCAGTTCTTC.

V usage is TRBV7-9 and J usage is TRBJ2-1, with D possibly matching TRBD2 (6 bases). Germline-derived CDR1 and CDR2 are SEHNR and FQNEAQ (reference sequence). The CDR3 consists of 11 residues. Trimming shortened V by 5 bases and J by 9 bases, and 8 bases separated the two germline ends. The CDR3 spells CASSEAGEQFF. The CDR3 DNA sequence: TGTGCCAGCAGCGAAGCGGGTGAGCAGTTCTTC.

A single count supports this clone. The rearrangement joins TRBV5-1 to TRBJ2-7, with D uncertain. V lost 0 bases to trimming and J lost 4 bases, with 5 bases between them. Germline-derived CDR1 and CDR2 are SGHRS and YFSETQ. The CDR3 runs to 12 residues. CDR3 nucleotide sequence: TGCGCCAGCAGCTTGGGCCAATACGAGCAGTACTTC. The encoded protein is CASSLGQYEQYF.

This chain uses TRBV2 with TRBJ1-3; unclear D gene. The CDR3 contains 16 residues. Looked up from germline, CDR1 is SNHLY and CDR2 is FYNNEI. V shed 5 bases and J shed 0 bases, with 14 bases lying between them. The CDR3 region has the DNA TGTGCCAGCAGTAGACTCTACAGCAACTCTGGAAACACCATATATTTT. This codes for CASSRLYSNSGNTIYF.